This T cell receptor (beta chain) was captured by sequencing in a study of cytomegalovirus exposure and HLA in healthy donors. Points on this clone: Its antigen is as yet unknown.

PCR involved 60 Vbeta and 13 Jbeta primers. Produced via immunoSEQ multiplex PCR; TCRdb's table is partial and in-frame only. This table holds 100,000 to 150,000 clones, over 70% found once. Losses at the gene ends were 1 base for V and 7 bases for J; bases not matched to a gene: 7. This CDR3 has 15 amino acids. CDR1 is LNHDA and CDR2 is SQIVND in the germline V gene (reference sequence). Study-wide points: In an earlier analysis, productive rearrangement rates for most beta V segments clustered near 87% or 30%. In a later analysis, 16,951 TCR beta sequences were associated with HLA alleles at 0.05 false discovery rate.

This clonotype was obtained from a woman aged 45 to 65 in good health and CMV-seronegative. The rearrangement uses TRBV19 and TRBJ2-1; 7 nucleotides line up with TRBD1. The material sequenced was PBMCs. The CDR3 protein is CASSIGAGGWNEQFF. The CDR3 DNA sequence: TGTGCCAGTAGTATAGGCGCAGGGGGATGGAATGAGCAGTTCTTC.